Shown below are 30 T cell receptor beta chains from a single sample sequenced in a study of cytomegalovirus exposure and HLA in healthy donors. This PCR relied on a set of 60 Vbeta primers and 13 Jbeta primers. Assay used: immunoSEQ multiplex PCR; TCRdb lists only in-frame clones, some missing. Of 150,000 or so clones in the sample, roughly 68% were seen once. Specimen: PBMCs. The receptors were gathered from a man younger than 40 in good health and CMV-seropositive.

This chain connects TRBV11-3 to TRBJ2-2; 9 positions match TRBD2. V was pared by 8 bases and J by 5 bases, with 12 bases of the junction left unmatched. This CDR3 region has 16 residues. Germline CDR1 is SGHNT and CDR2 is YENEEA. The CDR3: CASLKPAGGVTGELFF. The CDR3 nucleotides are TGTGCCAGCCTCAAACCAGCGGGAGGAGTAACCGGGGAGCTGTTTTTT.

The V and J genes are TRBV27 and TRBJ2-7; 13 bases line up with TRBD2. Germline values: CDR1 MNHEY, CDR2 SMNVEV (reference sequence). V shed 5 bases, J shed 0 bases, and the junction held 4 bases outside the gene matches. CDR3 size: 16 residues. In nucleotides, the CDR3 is TGTGCCAGCAGTACCAGGACTAGCGGGAGCTCCTACGAGCAGTACTTC. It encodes CASSTRTSGSSYEQYF.

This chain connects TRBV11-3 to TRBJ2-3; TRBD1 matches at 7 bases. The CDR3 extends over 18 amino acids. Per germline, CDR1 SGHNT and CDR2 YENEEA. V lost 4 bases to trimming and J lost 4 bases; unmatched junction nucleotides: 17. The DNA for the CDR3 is TGTGCCAGCAGCTCGCAAACAGGGGCAGCCCATGGAGCAGATACGCAGTATTTT. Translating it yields CASSSQTGAAHGADTQYF.

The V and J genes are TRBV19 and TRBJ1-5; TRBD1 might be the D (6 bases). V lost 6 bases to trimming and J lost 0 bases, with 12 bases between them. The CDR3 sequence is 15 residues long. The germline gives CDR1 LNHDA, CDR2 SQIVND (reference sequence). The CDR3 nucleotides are TGTGCCAGTAGGGAGGGGGGGAATAGCAATCAGCCCCAGCATTTT. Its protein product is CASREGGNSNQPQHF.

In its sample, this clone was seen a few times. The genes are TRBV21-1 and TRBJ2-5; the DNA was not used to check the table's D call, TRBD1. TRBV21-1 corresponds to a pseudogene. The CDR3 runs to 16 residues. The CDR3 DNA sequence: TGTGCCAGCAGCAACGTGCCAAACAGGGTCAAAGAGACCCAGTACTTC. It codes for CASSNVPNRVKETQYF.

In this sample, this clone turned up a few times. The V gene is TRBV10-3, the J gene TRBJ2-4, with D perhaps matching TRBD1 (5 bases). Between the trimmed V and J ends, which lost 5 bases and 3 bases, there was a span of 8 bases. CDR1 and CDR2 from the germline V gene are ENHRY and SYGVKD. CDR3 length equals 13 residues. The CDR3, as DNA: TGTGCCATCAGTACAGGAGACAAAAACATTCAGTACTTC. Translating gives CAISTGDKNIQYF.

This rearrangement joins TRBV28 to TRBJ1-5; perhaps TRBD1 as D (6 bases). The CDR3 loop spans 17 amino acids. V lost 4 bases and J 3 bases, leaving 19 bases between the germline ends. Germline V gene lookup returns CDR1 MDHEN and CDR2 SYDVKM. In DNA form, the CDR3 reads TGTGCCAGCAGTTCCCAACACCGAGGACAGCACAATCAGCCCCAGCATTTT. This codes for CASSSQHRGQHNQPQHF. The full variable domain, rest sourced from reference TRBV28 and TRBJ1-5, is DVKVTQSSRYLVKRTGEKVFLECVQDMDHENMFWYRQDPGLGLRLIYFSYDVKMKEKGDIPEGYSVSREKKERFSLILESASTNQTSMYLCASSSQHRGQHNQPQHFGDGTRLSIL.

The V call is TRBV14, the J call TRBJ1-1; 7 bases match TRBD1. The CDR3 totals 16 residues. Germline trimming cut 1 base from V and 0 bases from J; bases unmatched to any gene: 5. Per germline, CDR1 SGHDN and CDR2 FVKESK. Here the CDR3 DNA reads TGTGCCAGCAGCCAAGGACAGGGAAGGTTGAACACTGAAGCTTTCTTT. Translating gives CASSQGQGRLNTEAFF. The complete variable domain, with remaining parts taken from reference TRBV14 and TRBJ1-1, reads EAGVTQFPSHSVIEKGQTVTLRCDPISGHDNLYWYRRVMGKEIKFLLHFVKESKQDESGMPNNRFLAERTGGTYSTLKVQPAELEDSGVYFCASSQGQGRLNTEAFFGQGTRLTVV.

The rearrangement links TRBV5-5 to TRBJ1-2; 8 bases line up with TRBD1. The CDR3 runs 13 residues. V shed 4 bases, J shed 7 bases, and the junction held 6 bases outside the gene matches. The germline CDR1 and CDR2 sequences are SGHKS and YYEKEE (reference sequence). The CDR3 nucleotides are TGTGCCAGCAGCCAGGGACAGGAAGGTGGCTACACCTTC. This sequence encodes CASSQGQEGGYTF. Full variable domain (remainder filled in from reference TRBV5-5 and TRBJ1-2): DAGVTQSPTHLIKTRGQQVTLRCSPISGHKSVSWYQQVLGQGPQFIFQYYEKEERGRGNFPDRFSARQFPNYSSELNVNALLLGDSALYLCASSQGQEGGYTFGSGTRLTVV.

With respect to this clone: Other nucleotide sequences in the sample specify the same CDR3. The CDR3 here is CASSLASGSSYNEQFF. The CDR3 DNA is TGTGCCAGCAGCCTCGCCAGCGGGAGCTCCTACAATGAGCAGTTCTTC. The chain is built from TRBV7-3 and TRBJ2-1; 8 nucleotides agree with TRBD2. Germline CDR1 is SGHTA and CDR2 is FQGTGA. The CDR3 extends over 16 amino acids. The V and J ends lost 5 bases and 0 bases, in that order; junction bases with no gene match: 6.

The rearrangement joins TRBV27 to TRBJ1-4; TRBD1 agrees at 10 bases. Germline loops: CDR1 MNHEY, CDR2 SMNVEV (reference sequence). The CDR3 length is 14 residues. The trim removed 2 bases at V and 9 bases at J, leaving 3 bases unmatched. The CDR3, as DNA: TGTGCCAGCAGTTTAGGGACAGGGGTGAAAAAACTGTTTTTT. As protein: CASSLGTGVKKLFF.

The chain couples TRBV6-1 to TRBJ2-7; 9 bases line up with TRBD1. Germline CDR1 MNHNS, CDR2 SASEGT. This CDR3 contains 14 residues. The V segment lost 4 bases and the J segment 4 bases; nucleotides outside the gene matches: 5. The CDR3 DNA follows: TGTGCCAGCAGTGGTAGACAGGGGGTGTACGAGCAGTACTTC. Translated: CASSGRQGVYEQYF.

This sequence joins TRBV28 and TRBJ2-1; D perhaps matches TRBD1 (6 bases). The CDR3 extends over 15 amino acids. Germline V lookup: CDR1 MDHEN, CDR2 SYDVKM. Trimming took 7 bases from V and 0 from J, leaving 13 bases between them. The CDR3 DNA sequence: TGTGCCAGCACCTCGGCAGGGGCCTCCTACAATGAGCAGTTCTTC. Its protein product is CASTSAGASYNEQFF.

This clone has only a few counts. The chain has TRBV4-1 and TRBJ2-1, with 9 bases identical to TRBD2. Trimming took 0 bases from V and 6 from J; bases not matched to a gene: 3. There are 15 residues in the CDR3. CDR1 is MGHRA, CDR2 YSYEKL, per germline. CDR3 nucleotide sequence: TGCGCCAGCAGCCAAGAGGGACTAGCTATCAATGAGCAGTTCTTC. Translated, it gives CASSQEGLAINEQFF.

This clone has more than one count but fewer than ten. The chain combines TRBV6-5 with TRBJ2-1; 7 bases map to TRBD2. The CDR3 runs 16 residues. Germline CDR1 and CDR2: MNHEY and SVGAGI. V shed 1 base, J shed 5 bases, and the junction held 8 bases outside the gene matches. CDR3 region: CASSYWVGLADNEQFF. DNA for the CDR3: TGTGCCAGCAGTTACTGGGTTGGTCTAGCGGACAATGAGCAGTTCTTC.

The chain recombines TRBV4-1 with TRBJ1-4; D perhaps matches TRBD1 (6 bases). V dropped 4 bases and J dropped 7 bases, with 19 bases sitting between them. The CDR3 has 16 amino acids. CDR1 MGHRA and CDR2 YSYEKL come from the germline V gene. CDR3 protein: CASSPKQGIKREKLFF. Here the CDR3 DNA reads TGCGCCAGCAGCCCAAAACAGGGCATCAAGCGTGAAAAACTGTTTTTT.

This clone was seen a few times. The CDR3 DNA reads as TGTGCCAGCAGCATGAAACAGGGGGCGGAAGAAAAACTGTTTTTT. It codes for CASSMKQGAEEKLFF. The gene calls are TRBV5-4 and TRBJ1-4; TRBD1 matches 9 bases. This CDR3 region has 15 residues. Germline V gene data show CDR1 as SGHNT and CDR2 as YYREEE (reference sequence). Trimming at V came to 4 bases and at J to 8 bases, leaving 9 bases not matched to a gene.

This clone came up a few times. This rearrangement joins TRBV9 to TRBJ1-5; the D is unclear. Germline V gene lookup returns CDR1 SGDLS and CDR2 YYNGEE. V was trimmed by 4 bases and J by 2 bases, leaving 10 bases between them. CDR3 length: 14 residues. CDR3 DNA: TGTGCCAGCAGCTCAGGTTTTGGCAATCAGCCCCAGCATTTT. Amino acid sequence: CASSSGFGNQPQHF.

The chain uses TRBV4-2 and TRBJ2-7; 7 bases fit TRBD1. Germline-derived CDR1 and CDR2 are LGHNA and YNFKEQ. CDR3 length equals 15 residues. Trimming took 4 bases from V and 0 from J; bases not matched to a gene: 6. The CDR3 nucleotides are TGTGCCAGCAGCCGAACAGGGGATCGCTCCTACGAGCAGTACTTC. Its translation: CASSRTGDRSYEQYF.

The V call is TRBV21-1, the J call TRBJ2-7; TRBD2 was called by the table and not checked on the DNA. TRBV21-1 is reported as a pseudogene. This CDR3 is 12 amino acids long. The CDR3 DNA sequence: TGTGCCAGCAGGTTTTCTTATTACGAGCAGTACTTC. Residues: CASRFSYYEQYF.

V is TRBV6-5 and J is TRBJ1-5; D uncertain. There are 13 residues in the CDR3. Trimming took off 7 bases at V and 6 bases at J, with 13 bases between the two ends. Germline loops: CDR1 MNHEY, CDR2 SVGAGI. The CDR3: CASMEGRVQPQHF. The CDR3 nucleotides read TGTGCCAGCATGGAGGGAAGGGTTCAGCCCCAGCATTTT.

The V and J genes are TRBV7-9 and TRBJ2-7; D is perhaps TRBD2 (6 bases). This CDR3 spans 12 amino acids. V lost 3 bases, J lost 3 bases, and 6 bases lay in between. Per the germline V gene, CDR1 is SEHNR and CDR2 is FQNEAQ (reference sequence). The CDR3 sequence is CASSLRDYEQYF. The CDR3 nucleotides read TGTGCCAGCAGCTTGCGGGACTACGAGCAGTACTTC.

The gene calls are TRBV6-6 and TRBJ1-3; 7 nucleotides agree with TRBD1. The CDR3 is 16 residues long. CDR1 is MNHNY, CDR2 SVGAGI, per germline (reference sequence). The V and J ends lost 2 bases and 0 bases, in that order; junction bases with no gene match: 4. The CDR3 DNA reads TGTGCCAGCAGTTACCTTGGACAGGCCTCTGGAAACACCATATATTTT. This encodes CASSYLGQASGNTIYF.

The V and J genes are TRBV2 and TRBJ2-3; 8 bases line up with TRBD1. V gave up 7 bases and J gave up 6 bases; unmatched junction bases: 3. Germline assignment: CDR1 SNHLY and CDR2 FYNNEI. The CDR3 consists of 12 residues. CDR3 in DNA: TGTGCCAGCATGAGACAGGGGGATACGCAGTATTTT. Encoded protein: CASMRQGDTQYF.

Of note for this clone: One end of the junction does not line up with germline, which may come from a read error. This CDR3 is CSSSSRGQYNTGELFF. The CDR3, as DNA: TGTTCCAGCAGCTCACGGGGACAGTACAACACCGGGGAGCTGTTTTTT. The gene calls are TRBV7-9 and TRBJ2-2; TRBD1 agrees at 7 bases. CDR1 and CDR2 (germline): SEHNR, FQNEAQ (reference sequence). The CDR3 runs 16 residues.

The CDR3 loop is CASSTTGHGRAEAFF. The CDR3 DNA follows: TGTGCCAGCAGCACGACAGGGCACGGAAGGGCTGAAGCTTTCTTT. The rearrangement links TRBV6-5 to TRBJ1-1, with 7 bases aligning to TRBD1. V lost 6 bases, J lost 6 bases, and 13 bases stayed unmatched. Germline V gene lookup returns CDR1 MNHEY and CDR2 SVGAGI. There are 15 residues in the CDR3.

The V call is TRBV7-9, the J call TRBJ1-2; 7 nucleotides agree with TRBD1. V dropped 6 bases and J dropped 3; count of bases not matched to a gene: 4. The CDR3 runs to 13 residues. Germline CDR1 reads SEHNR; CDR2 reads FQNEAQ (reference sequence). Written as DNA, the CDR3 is TGTGCCAGCAGACCGACAGGGTACTATGGCTACACCTTC. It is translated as CASRPTGYYGYTF.

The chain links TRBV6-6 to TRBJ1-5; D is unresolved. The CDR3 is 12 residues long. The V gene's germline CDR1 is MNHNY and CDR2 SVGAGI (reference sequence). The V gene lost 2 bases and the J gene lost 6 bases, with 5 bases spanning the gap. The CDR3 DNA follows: TGTGCCAGCAGTTACGGGCGTCAGCCCCAGCATTTT. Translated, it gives CASSYGRQPQHF.

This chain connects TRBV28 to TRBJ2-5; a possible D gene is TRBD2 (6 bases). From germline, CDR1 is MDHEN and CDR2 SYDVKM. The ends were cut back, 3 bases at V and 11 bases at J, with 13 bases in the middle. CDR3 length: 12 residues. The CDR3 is CASSFSGVGQYF. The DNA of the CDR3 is TGTGCCAGCAGTTTCTCGGGGGTCGGGCAGTACTTC.

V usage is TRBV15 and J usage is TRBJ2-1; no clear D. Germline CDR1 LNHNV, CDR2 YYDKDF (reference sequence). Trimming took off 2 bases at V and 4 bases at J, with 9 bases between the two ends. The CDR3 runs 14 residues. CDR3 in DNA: TGTGCCACCAGCAGAAGGCAGGCTTACAATGAGCAGTTCTTC. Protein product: CATSRRQAYNEQFF.